Below, 27 T cell receptor beta chains from the same sample are listed, as sequenced in a study of kidney transplant recipient with SARS-CoV-2 infection (dated by TCRdb to the early 2020s). The sequencing machine was an Illumina MiSeq. Using fastp trimming at Q25 and MiXCR clonotype assembly, TCRdb reanalyzed the public sequencing data and kept in-frame beta chains. Each CDR3 protein gets just one entry, which takes the most common genes and DNA from the rows behind it. The sample table holds about 240,000 distinct CDR3 sequences, of which more than 25% were seen once. Roughly 7% of the sample is held by the ten biggest clonotypes. What this sample's time point label stands for: pre-pandemic baseline sample and day 111 after first positive SARS-CoV-2 test. The source material was a blood sample, sampled at baseline and on day 111 from a kidney transplant recipient. The receptors shown here come from a male patient in his 30s who had COVID-19 and was a kidney transplant recipient. Post transplant, some T cells may arise from the graft donor.

Comment on this clonotype: This sequence may be a read error, since a much larger clone differs from it by one base. The rearrangement links TRBV7-9 to TRBJ2-3, with 10 bases lining up with TRBD1. The germline V gene encodes CDR1 SEHNR and CDR2 FQNEAQ (reference sequence). This CDR3 spans 15 amino acids. CDR3 coding DNA: TGTGCCAGCACCTGGGGGGACAGGGGCACAAATACGCAGTATTTT. Translated: CASTWGDRGTNTQYF.

This chain uses TRBV19 with TRBJ2-1; TRBD1 agrees at 7 bases. Trimming cost V 4 bases and J 6 bases; bases outside gene matches: 6. The germline V gene has CDR1 LNHDA and CDR2 SQIVND (reference sequence). The CDR3 has 14 amino acids. Here the CDR3 DNA reads TGTGCCAGTAGTAGAGACAGGGAACTCAATGAGCAGTTCTTC. Translating gives CASSRDRELNEQFF.

This clonotype was seen repeatedly, ten times or more. The chain has TRBV20-1 and TRBJ2-7, with 9 bases aligning to TRBD2. V trimming: 3 bases; J trimming: 5 bases; junction bases outside the gene matches: 11. Germline values: CDR1 DFQATT, CDR2 SNEGSKA (reference sequence). The CDR3 is 15 amino acids. The chain's CDR3 is CSARAQSGRFDEQYF. The DNA of the CDR3 is TGCAGTGCTAGGGCGCAGAGCGGGAGGTTCGACGAGCAGTACTTC.

This clonotype was recorded at least ten times. The chain combines TRBV7-9 with TRBJ1-4; D is uncertain. V shed 1 base and J shed 2 bases, with 5 bases lying between them. The CDR3 runs 14 residues. Germline loops: CDR1 SEHNR, CDR2 FQNEAQ (reference sequence). The CDR3 nucleotides are TGTGCCAGCAGCTTAGGGAGCACTAATGAAAAACTGTTTTTT. Protein sequence: CASSLGSTNEKLFF.

The chain recombines TRBV5-4 with TRBJ1-6; 7 bases agree with TRBD1. CDR1 and CDR2 (germline): SGHNT, YYREEE (reference sequence). The CDR3 is made up of 14 amino acids. V lost 4 bases and J lost 9; bases outside the gene matches: 7. CDR3: CASSRTGDSSPLHF. The CDR3 DNA sequence: TGTGCCAGCAGCCGTACAGGGGATAGTTCACCCCTCCACTTT. Variable domain in full (rest from reference TRBV5-4 and TRBJ1-6): ETGVTQSPTHLIKTRGQQVTLRCSSQSGHNTVSWYQQALGQGPQFIFQYYREEENGRGNFPPRFSGLQFPNYSSELNVNALELDDSALYLCASSRTGDSSPLHFGNGTRLTVT.

With respect to this clonotype: A much larger clonotype is one base distant, so this may be a read error. The rearrangement links TRBV20-1 to TRBJ2-7; D tentatively reads TRBD1 or TRBD2 (5 bases each). This CDR3 has 13 amino acids. Between the trimmed V and J ends, which lost 1 base and 0 bases, there was a span of 7 bases. Germline lookup yields CDR1 DFQATT and CDR2 SNEGSKA (reference sequence). CDR3 amino acids: CSARAGSSYEQYF. The CDR3 DNA is TGCAGTGCTAGAGCAGGGAGCTCCTACGAGCAGTACTTC.

This clonotype was picked up many times. This sequence joins TRBV20-1 and TRBJ2-3; 13 nucleotides line up with TRBD2. The V gene's germline CDR1 is DFQATT and CDR2 SNEGSKA (reference sequence). V lost 8 bases and J lost 5; bases outside the gene matches: 7. The CDR3 has 14 amino acids. CDR3 region: CSSPGLAGIDTQYF. Written as DNA, the CDR3 is TGCAGTTCCCCGGGACTAGCGGGAATAGATACGCAGTATTTT.

This clonotype was counted between two and nine times. The chain is built from TRBV6-9 and TRBJ2-3, with D perhaps being TRBD1 or TRBD2 (6 bases each). This CDR3 has 16 residues. CDR1 is MNHGY and CDR2 is SVAAGI in the germline V gene. The V gene lost 2 bases and the J gene lost 5 bases, with 17 bases spanning the gap. The CDR3 nucleotides are TGTGCCAGCAGTTATCGACGGGACTCCAGGGGAGATACGCAGTATTTT. Its protein product is CASSYRRDSRGDTQYF.

This clonotype appeared many times. J is TRBJ1-2 and V is TRBV16; D ambiguous. Per the germline V gene, CDR1 is KGHSY and CDR2 is FQNENV. The CDR3 length is 17 residues. Trimming took off 5 bases at V and 4 bases at J, with 23 bases between the two ends. The CDR3 region has the DNA TGTGCCAGCAGCGCACGAAAGGTCGTTAGAAAGACCTATGGCTACACCTTC. This encodes CASSARKVVRKTYGYTF.

This CDR3 is CASSLGDRPTDTQYF. The CDR3 nucleotides read TGTGCCAGCAGCTTGGGGGACCGACCCACAGATACGCAGTATTTT. The V gene is TRBV7-9, the J gene TRBJ2-3, with D perhaps given as TRBD1 or TRBD2 (5 bases each). The length of the CDR3 is 15 residues. Germline V gene sequence: CDR1 SEHNR, CDR2 FQNEAQ (reference sequence). Deletions cut 3 bases from V and 2 bases from J, with 12 bases between.

Regarding this clonotype: This probably arose from a read error, given a far larger clone one base away. The rearrangement uses TRBV6-6 and TRBJ1-5, with D possibly being TRBD1 (6 bases). This CDR3 contains 13 residues. CDR1 is MNHNY and CDR2 is SVGAGI in the germline V gene (reference sequence). The CDR3 sequence: CANSSRGNQPQHF. In DNA form, the CDR3 reads TGTGCCAACAGTAGCAGGGGTAATCAGCCCCAGCATTTT.

As to this clonotype: Being one base from a much bigger clone, this may be a read error. This chain connects TRBV3-1 to TRBJ1-2, with D uncertain. In germline, CDR1 is LGHDT, CDR2 YNNKEL (reference sequence). This CDR3 has 17 amino acids. CDR3 bases: TGTGCCAGCAGCGCTAGGGCCACCCTTCGAAAGACCTATGGCCACACCTTC. The encoded protein is CASSARATLRKTYGHTF. The full variable domain, completed using reference TRBV3-1 and TRBJ1-2, is DTAVSQTPKYLVTQMGNDKSIKCEQNLGHDTMYWYKQDSKKFLKIMFSYNNKELIINETVPNRFSPKSPDKAHLNLHINSLELGDSAVYFCASSARATLRKTYGHTFGSGTRLTVV.

This clonotype has only one observation. A much larger clone lies a single base off, so this may be a read error. The chain has TRBV12-3 or TRBV12-4 and TRBJ1-1; D uncertain. The length of the CDR3 is 13 residues. CDR3 loop: CAGSLSGYTEAFF. The CDR3 DNA sequence: TGTGCCGGCAGTTTGTCGGGTTACACTGAAGCTTTCTTT.

This clonotype showed up many times. The chain has TRBV4-2 and TRBJ2-7; 12 bases match TRBD2. CDR3 length: 15 residues. The junction had 1 base not matched to a gene; V was cut back by 1 base and J by 3 bases. Germline-derived CDR1 and CDR2 are LGHNA and YNFKEQ. The CDR3 loop is CASSQGTSGIYEQYF. Here the CDR3 DNA reads TGTGCCAGCAGCCAAGGGACTAGCGGGATCTACGAGCAGTACTTC.

This clonotype was seen ten or more times. The rearrangement joins TRBV7-6 to TRBJ2-5, with TRBD2 identical over 9 bases. V lost 5 bases to trimming and J lost 4 bases; unmatched junction nucleotides: 5. The germline gives CDR1 SGHVS, CDR2 FNYEAQ. This CDR3 is built from 14 residues. CDR3 loop: CASSPGTSRETQYF. CDR3 DNA sequence: TGTGCCAGCAGCCCAGGGACTAGCAGAGAGACCCAGTACTTC.

About this clonotype itself: This likely comes from a read error, as the CDR3 has no conserved phenylalanine or tryptophan at its end. This rearrangement joins TRBV15 to TRBJ2-7, with D unresolved. This CDR3 is built from 14 residues. The V end was cut by 4 bases, the J end by 3 bases, with 13 bases between. The germline V gene has CDR1 LNHNV and CDR2 YYDKDF (reference sequence). Written as DNA, the CDR3 is TGTGCCACCAGCAATCCCCCCTATAGCTACGAGCAGTACCTC. This sequence encodes CATSNPPYSYEQYL.

There are many counts of this clonotype. The chain recombines TRBV20-1 with TRBJ2-2, with 9 bases fitting TRBD1. Trimming took 6 bases from V and 5 from J; bases not matched to a gene: 10. The V gene's germline CDR1 is DFQATT and CDR2 SNEGSKA (reference sequence). This CDR3 contains 15 residues. CDR3 residues: CSAPVGTGITGELFF. CDR3 in DNA: TGCAGTGCCCCGGTGGGGACAGGGATAACCGGGGAGCTGTTTTTT.

This clonotype was recorded once. A read error may explain this, as a much larger clone is one base away. The gene calls are TRBV7-9 and TRBJ1-1; TRBD1 aligns across 7 bases. Germline V gives CDR1 SEHNR, CDR2 FQNEAQ (reference sequence). The CDR3 totals 13 residues. As DNA, the CDR3 is TGTGCCAGCGGGAAAACAGGGGACACTGAAGCTTCCTTT. Its protein product is CASGKTGDTEASF.

To note about this clonotype: A much larger clone differs from this one at a single base, so this may be a read error. This chain joins TRBV16 and TRBJ1-2; D is uncertain. Germline V gene sequence: CDR1 KGHSY, CDR2 FQNENV. With 5 bases removed from V and 4 bases from J, the gap between germline ends came to 23 bases. This CDR3 is 17 amino acids long. The CDR3 reads CASSSRVVVRKTYGYTF. CDR3 nucleotide sequence: TGTGCCAGCAGCTCTAGAGTGGTCGTTAGAAAGACCTATGGCTACACCTTC.

This clonotype has ten or more counts. The chain couples TRBV30 to TRBJ2-7; D remains ambiguous. Germline V CDR1 and CDR2: GTSNPN, SVGIG (reference sequence). V lost 1 base to trimming and J lost 1 base, with 14 bases between them. This CDR3 is built from 15 residues. The CDR3 spells CAWSGGKGISYEQYF. CDR3 nucleotide sequence: TGTGCCTGGAGTGGGGGAAAGGGAATTTCCTACGAGCAGTACTTC. The entire variable domain, with the rest obtained from reference TRBV30 and TRBJ2-7, is as follows: SQTIHQWPATLVQPVGSPLSLECTVEGTSNPNLYWYRQAAGRGLQLLFYSVGIGQISSEVPQNLSASRPQDRQFILSSKKLLLSDSGFYLCAWSGGKGISYEQYFGPGTRLTVT.

Ten or more counts support this clonotype. The chain links TRBV5-5 to TRBJ1-2; D gene unclear. With 7 bases removed from V and 4 bases from J, the gap between germline ends came to 23 bases. CDR3 size: 16 residues. CDR1 is SGHKS, CDR2 YYEKEE, per germline (reference sequence). CDR3 nucleotide sequence: TGTGCCAGCCCCGATAGTGTCTCGCGAAAGACCTATGGCTACACCTTC. Protein sequence: CASPDSVSRKTYGYTF. The variable domain in full, with the rest retrieved from reference TRBV5-5 and TRBJ1-2, is DAGVTQSPTHLIKTRGQQVTLRCSPISGHKSVSWYQQVLGQGPQFIFQYYEKEERGRGNFPDRFSARQFPNYSSELNVNALLLGDSALYLCASPDSVSRKTYGYTFGSGTRLTVV.

This clonotype has just one count. The CDR3 carries no conserved terminal phenylalanine or tryptophan, so it likely arises from a read error. The rearrangement uses TRBV10-1 and TRBJ1-2; no clear D gene. The germline gives CDR1 WNHNN, CDR2 SYGVQD (reference sequence). This CDR3 contains 17 residues. CDR3 sequence reads: CASSTYKRSRKTYDYTS. The CDR3 DNA follows: TGCGCCAGCAGTACATACAAAAGATCGCGAAAGACCTATGACTACACCTCC.

On this clonotype: A read error is possible here, since a much larger clone lies one base away. CDR3 amino acids: CASGRQGSTYEQYF. CDR3 nucleotide sequence: TGTGCCAGCGGTCGACAGGGGAGTACCTACGAGCAGTACTTC. This chain joins TRBV11-1 and TRBJ2-7; 8 bases are shared with TRBD1. Germline CDR1 is SGHAT and CDR2 is FQDESV (reference sequence). Trimming removed 8 bases from V and 2 bases from J; junction bases left unmatched: 8. This CDR3 is 14 amino acids long.

In regard to this clonotype: A read error may be the cause here, since a much bigger clone is one base away. The rearrangement links TRBV4-1 to TRBJ1-2; TRBD1 might be the D (5 bases). The CDR3 contains 14 residues. Germline CDR1 and CDR2: MGHRA and YSYEKL. The CDR3 region has the DNA TGCGCCAGCAGCCAAGACAGGGTCCGCTATGGCTACGCCTTC. The encoded protein is CASSQDRVRYGYAF.

The chain employs TRBV19 and TRBJ2-7; D is ambiguous. This CDR3 spans 15 amino acids. Germline V lookup: CDR1 LNHDA, CDR2 SQIVND (reference sequence). Trimming pared 5 bases from V and 1 base from J, leaving 15 bases between. The DNA of the CDR3 is TGTGCCAGTAGTCCCAGCGAGAAGCTTTCCTACGAGCAGTACTTC. Amino acid sequence: CASSPSEKLSYEQYF. Full variable domain (rest looked up from reference TRBV19 and TRBJ2-7): DGGITQSPKYLFRKEGQNVTLSCEQNLNHDAMYWYRQDPGQGLRLIYYSQIVNDFQKGDIAEGYSVSREKKESFPLTVTSAQKNPTAFYLCASSPSEKLSYEQYFGPGTRLTVT.

This clonotype was recorded a few times. The chain is built from TRBV6-5 and TRBJ2-3; 12 nucleotides align to TRBD2. The V gene's germline CDR1 is MNHEY and CDR2 SVGAGI. V gave up 6 bases and J gave up 2 bases; unmatched junction bases: 6. This CDR3 comprises 16 residues. The CDR3 bases are TGTGCCAGCAGCCAGACTAGCGGGGGCCTCACAGATACGCAGTATTTT. This codes for CASSQTSGGLTDTQYF.

This clonotype was found many times. The V call is TRBV11-3, the J call TRBJ1-2; D remains ambiguous. Germline V gene data show CDR1 as SGHNT and CDR2 as YENEEA. V was cut by 4 bases and J by 4 bases, with 22 bases left in between. The CDR3 loop spans 17 amino acids. CDR3 in amino acids: CASSWPFDLGKTYGYTF. The CDR3 coding sequence is TGTGCCAGCAGCTGGCCGTTCGATCTCGGAAAGACCTATGGCTACACCTTC.